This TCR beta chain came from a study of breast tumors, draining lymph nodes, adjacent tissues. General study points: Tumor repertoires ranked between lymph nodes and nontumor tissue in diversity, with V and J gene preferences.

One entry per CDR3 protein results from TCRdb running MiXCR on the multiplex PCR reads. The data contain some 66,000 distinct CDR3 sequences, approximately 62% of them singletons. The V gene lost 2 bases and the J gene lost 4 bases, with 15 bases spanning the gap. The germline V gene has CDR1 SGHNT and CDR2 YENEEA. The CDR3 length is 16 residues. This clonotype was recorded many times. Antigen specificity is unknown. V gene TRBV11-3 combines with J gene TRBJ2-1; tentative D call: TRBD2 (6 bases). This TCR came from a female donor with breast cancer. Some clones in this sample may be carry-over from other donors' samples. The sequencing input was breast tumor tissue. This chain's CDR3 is CASSLRQAGTYNEQFF. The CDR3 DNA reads TGTGCCAGCAGCTTAAGGCAGGCGGGAACTTACAATGAGCAGTTCTTC.